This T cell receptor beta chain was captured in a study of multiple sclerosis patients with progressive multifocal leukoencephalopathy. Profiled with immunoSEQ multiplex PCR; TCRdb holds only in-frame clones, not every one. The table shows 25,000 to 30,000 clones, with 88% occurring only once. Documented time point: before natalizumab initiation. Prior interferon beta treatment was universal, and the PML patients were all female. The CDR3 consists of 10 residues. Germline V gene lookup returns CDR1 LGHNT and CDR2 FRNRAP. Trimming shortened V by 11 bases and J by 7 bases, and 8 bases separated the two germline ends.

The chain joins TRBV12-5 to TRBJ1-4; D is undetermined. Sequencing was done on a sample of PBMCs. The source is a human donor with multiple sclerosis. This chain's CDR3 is CAAAAEKLFF. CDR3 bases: TGTGCTGCCGCCGCTGAAAAACTGTTTTTT. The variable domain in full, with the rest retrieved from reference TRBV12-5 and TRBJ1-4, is DARVTQTPRHKVTEMGQEVTMRCQPILGHNTVFWYRQTMMQGLELLAYFRNRAPLDDSGMPKDRFSAEMPDATLATLKIQPSEPRDSAVYFCAAAAEKLFFGSGTQLSVL.